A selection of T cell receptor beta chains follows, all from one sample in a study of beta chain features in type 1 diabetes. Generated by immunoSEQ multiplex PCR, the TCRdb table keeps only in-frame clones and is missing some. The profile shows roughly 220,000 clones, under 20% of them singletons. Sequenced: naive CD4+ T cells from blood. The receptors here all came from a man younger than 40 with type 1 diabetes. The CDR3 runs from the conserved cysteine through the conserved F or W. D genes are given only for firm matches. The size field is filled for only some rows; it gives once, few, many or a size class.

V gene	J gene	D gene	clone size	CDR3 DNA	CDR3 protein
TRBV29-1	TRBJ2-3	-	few	TGCAGCGTTGTGACGGGAGCTGATACGCAGTATTTT	CSVVTGADTQYF
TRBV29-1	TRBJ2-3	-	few	TGCAGCGGGTCTGGCAGGACGGGCACAGATACGCAGTATTTT	CSGSGRTGTDTQYF
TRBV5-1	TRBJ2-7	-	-	TGCGCCAGCAGCTTGGTGGGCGAGCAGTACTTC	CASSLVGEQYF
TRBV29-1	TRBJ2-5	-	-	TGCAGCGGGGGAACGGGGCAAGAGACCCAGTACTTC	CSGGTGQETQYF
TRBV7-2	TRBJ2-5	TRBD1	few	TGTGCCAGCAGCCGAGGACAGGGAGAGACCCAGTACTTC	CASSRGQGETQYF
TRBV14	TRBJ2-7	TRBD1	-	TGTGCCAGCAGCCTTTTAGACAGGGCAGTATACGAGCAGTACTTC	CASSLLDRAVYEQYF
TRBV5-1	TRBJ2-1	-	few	TGCGCCAGCAGCTTGGCCGTGTTTCGGAATGAGCAGTTCTTC	CASSLAVFRNEQFF
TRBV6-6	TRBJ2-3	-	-	TGTGCCAGCAGTTACAACGTGGGAGGAGGCACAGATACGCAGTATTTT	CASSYNVGGGTDTQYF
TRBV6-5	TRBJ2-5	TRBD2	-	TGTGCCAGCAGTTCCGCCGGGACTAGCAAAGAGACCCAGTACTTC	CASSSAGTSKETQYF
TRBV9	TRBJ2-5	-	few	TGTGCCAGCAGCGTAGCTTTGCCTCCGGGTGAGACCCAGTACTTC	CASSVALPPGETQYF
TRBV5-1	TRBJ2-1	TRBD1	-	TGCGCCAGCAGCGGGGGACAGGTAAGGAAGAATGAGCAGTTCTTC	CASSGGQVRKNEQFF
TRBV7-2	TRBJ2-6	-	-	TGTGCCAGCAGCTTACCCGGTGAGCCTAGCTCTGGGGCCAACGTCCTGACTTTC	CASSLPGEPSSGANVLTF
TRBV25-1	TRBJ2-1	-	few	TGTGCCAGCACGGCGGGCCATGAGCAGTTCTTC	CASTAGHEQFF
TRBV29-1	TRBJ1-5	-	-	TGCATCGTAACCCAGGGGTATAGCAATCAGCCCCAGCATTTT	CIVTQGYSNQPQHF
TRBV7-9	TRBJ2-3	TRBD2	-	TGTGCCAGCAGCTTAGCCCTAGCGGGAGATACAGATACGCAGTATTTT	CASSLALAGDTDTQYF
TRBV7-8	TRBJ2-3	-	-	TGTGCCAGCAGCTTAGCAGGGATAGATACGCAGTATTTT	CASSLAGIDTQYF
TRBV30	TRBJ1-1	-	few	TGTGCCTGGAGTGTAACCGGGCGAGTGGCTGAAGCTTTCTTT	CAWSVTGRVAEAFF
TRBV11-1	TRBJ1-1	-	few	TGTGCCAGCAGCTTAGGGACCAACACTGAAGCTTTCTTT	CASSLGTNTEAFF
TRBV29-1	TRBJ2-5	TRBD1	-	TGCAGCGCCAGTCGGACAGGGGGCCTGGAGACCCAGTACTTC	CSASRTGGLETQYF
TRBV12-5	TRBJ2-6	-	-	TGTGCTAGTGCCCAGGGTCCTGGGGCCAACGTCCTGACTTTC	CASAQGPGANVLTF
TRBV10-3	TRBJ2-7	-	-	TGTGCCATCAGTGATATGTACGAGCAGTACTTC	CAISDMYEQYF
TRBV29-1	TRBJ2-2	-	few	TGCAGCGTTGGTGCTAGGGTCACCGGGGAGCTGTTTTTT	CSVGARVTGELFF
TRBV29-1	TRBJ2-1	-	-	TGCAGCGTTCGTCGGGCGGAGGACCACCCTTGGGAGCAGTTCTTC	CSVRRAEDHPWEQFF
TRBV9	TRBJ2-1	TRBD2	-	TGTGCCAGCAGCGTAGGGGCTAGCGGGTGGAATGAGCAGTTCTTC	CASSVGASGWNEQFF
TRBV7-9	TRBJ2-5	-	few	TGTGCCAGCAGCTTAAACGCCGTCCTAGAGACCCAGTACTTC	CASSLNAVLETQYF
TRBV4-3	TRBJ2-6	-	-	TGCGCCAGCAGCCAACATCAGGTCTCTGGGGCCAACGTCCTGACTTTC	CASSQHQVSGANVLTF
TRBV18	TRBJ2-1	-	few	TGTGCCAGCTCACCATTCAGGGAGAGCTCCTACAATGAGCAGTTCTTC	CASSPFRESSYNEQFF
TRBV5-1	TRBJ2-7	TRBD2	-	TGCGCCAGCAGCTTAGGGTCAGCGGGAGCGATCGAGCAGTACTTC	CASSLGSAGAIEQYF
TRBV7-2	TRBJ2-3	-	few	TGTGCCAGCAGCTTAGTTGGGTGGGATACGCAGTATTTT	CASSLVGWDTQYF
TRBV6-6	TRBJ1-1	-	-	TGTGCCAGCAGTTATGGACAAACGATCACTGAAGCTTTCTTT	CASSYGQTITEAFF
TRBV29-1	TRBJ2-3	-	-	TGCAGCGTTGAAGGAAGGGGGAGCTTAAGCACAGATACGCAGTATTTT	CSVEGRGSLSTDTQYF
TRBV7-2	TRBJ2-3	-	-	TGTGCCAGCAGCCCTCGAGATACGCAGTATTTT	CASSPRDTQYF
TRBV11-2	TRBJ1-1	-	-	TGTGCCAGCAGCTTAAGGTTGAACACTGAAGCTTTCTTT	CASSLRLNTEAFF
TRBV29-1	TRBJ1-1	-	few	TGCAGCGTTGTAAGGGGACACGAGGCTTTCTTT	CSVVRGHEAFF
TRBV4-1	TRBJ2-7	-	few	TGCGCCAGCAGCCTTGGACCAAATGAAAACTACGAGCAGTACTTC	CASSLGPNENYEQYF
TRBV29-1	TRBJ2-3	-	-	TGCAGCGTAAAGTACAGCACAGATACGCAGTATTTT	CSVKYSTDTQYF
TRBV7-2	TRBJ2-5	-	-	TGTGCCAGCAGCTCCCAACTTCGGGGGACCCAGTACTTC	CASSSQLRGTQYF
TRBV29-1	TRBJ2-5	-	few	TGCAGCGTTGGGAGGGCCGGGGAGACCCAGTACTTC	CSVGRAGETQYF
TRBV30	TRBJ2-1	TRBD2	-	TGTGCCTGGTACACTAGCGGGAAGTACAATGAGCAGTTCTTC	CAWYTSGKYNEQFF
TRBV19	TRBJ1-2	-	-	TGTGCCAGTAGTCCCTCCAGGGGAGCTAACTATGGCTACACCTTC	CASSPSRGANYGYTF
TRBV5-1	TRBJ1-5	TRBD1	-	TGCGCCAGCAGTTTGACAGGGGGCAGTCAGCCCCAGCATTTT	CASSLTGGSQPQHF
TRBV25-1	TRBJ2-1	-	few	TGTGCCAGCAGTGCCCGCGAGGCGGGGTACAATGAGCAGTTCTTC	CASSAREAGYNEQFF
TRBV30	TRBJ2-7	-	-	TGTGCCTTTGGGGTGCAGTCCTACGAGCAGTACTTC	CAFGVQSYEQYF
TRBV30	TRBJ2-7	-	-	TGTGCCTGGAGTGTAAACAGGGCGAGGGAGCAGTACTTC	CAWSVNRAREQYF
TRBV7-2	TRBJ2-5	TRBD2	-	TGTGCCAGCCGAGCTTGGGGACTAGCGGGAGAGACCCAGTACTTC	CASRAWGLAGETQYF